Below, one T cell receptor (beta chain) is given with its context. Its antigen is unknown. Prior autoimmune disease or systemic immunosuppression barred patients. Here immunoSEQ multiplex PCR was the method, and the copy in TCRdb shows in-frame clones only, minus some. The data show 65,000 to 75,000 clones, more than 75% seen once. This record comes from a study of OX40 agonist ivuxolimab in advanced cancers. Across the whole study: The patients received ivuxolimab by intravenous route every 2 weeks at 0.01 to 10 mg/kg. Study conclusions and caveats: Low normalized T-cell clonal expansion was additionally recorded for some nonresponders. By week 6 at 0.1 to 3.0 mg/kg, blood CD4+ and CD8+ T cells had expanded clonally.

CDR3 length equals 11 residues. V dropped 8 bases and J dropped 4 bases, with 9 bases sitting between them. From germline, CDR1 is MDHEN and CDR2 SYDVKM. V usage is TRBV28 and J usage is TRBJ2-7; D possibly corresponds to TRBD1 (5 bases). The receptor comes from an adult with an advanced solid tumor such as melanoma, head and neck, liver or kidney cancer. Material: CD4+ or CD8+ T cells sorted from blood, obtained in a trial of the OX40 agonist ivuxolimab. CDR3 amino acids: CASSAGYEQYF. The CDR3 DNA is TGTGCCAGCTCCGCAGGGTACGAGCAGTACTTC.